This is a list of T cell receptor beta chains from one sample in a study of early stage breast cancer tumors. Assay used: immunoSEQ multiplex PCR; TCRdb lists only in-frame clones, some missing. The sample yields some 72,000 clones, around 85% seen once. Sequencing was carried out using blood. The receptors here all came from a person between 55 and 69 years old with breast cancer. Each CDR3 is given with its conserved first and last residue. Each record gives: J gene, D gene, V gene, clone size, CDR3 protein, CDR3 DNA. The D gene is left open where the match is weak. The size field is filled for only some rows; it gives once, few, many or a size class.

>TRBJ2-1|NA|TRBV5-1|NA
CASRPRDNSYNEQFF
TGCGCCAGCAGGCCTCGGGACAACTCCTACAATGAGCAGTTCTTC
>TRBJ1-1|TRBD1|TRBV7-9|once
CASSLGAGQAHIMNTEAFF
TGTGCCAGCAGCTTAGGCGCCGGACAGGCACATATAATGAACACTGAAGCTTTCTTT
>TRBJ2-2|NA|TRBV7-3|NA
CASSLGANTGELFF
TGTGCCAGCAGCTTAGGCGCGAACACCGGGGAGCTGTTTTTT
>TRBJ1-4|NA|TRBV5-5|NA
CASSPDGFNEKLFF
TGTGCCAGCAGCCCGGACGGCTTTAATGAAAAACTGTTTTTT
>TRBJ2-2|TRBD1|TRBV6-6|NA
CASSFRQGTVTGELFF
TGTGCCAGCAGTTTTAGACAGGGGACCGTCACCGGGGAGCTGTTTTTT
>TRBJ1-1|NA|TRBV6-5|NA
CASAQLLYTEAFF
TGTGCCTCGGCTCAACTGCTGTACACTGAAGCTTTCTTT
>TRBJ2-5|TRBD2|TRBV7-8|NA
CASRSRTLLAGEETQYF
TGTGCCAGCAGGTCCAGAACTCTTTTAGCGGGAGAAGAGACCCAGTACTTC
>TRBJ2-1|NA|TRBV5-6|NA
CASLSIGAPVVDEQFF
TGTGCCAGCTTATCTATAGGAGCCCCCGTGGTCGATGAGCAGTTCTTC
>TRBJ1-5|NA|TRBV6-1|NA
CASSGQYSNQPQHF
TGTGCCAGCAGTGGACAGTATAGCAATCAGCCCCAGCATTTT
>TRBJ1-2|TRBD1|TRBV28|NA
CASSPPGGTGGYTF
TGTGCCAGCAGTCCCCCAGGGGGGACGGGGGGCTACACCTTC
>TRBJ2-3|TRBD2|TRBV7-2|NA
CASSLAAGGPDTQYF
TGTGCCAGCAGCTTAGCAGCGGGAGGACCAGATACGCAGTATTTT
>TRBJ1-1|TRBD1|TRBV5-1|NA
CASSWTGSSNTEAFF
TGCGCCAGCAGCTGGACAGGATCTTCGAACACTGAAGCTTTCTTT
>TRBJ1-2|NA|TRBV7-2|once
CASSLAPSTRLYDYTF
TGTGCCAGCAGCTTAGCCCCATCGACAAGGCTTTACGACTACACCTTC
>TRBJ2-1|TRBD2|TRBV7-3|NA
CASSPARGGAWNEQFF
TGTGCCAGCAGCCCGGCTCGCGGGGGGGCCTGGAATGAGCAGTTCTTC
>TRBJ1-1|NA|TRBV6-1|NA
CASSEGLGMRGAQDTEAFF
TGTGCCAGCAGTGAAGGGTTAGGCATGAGGGGGGCTCAGGACACTGAAGCTTTCTTT
>TRBJ2-1|TRBD1|TRBV18|NA
CASSRLTGAYNEQFF
TGTGCCAGCTCACGCCTGACAGGGGCCTACAATGAGCAGTTCTTC
>TRBJ1-2|NA|TRBV18|NA
CASSAGLSYGYTF
TGTGCCAGCTCGGCCGGCCTTAGCTATGGCTACACCTTC
>TRBJ2-3|NA|TRBV5-1|NA
CASSLAQGPDTQYF
TGCGCCAGCAGCTTGGCCCAGGGCCCAGATACGCAGTATTTT
>TRBJ2-5|NA|TRBV6-1|NA
CASRGPQETQYF
TGTGCCAGCAGAGGCCCCCAAGAGACCCAGTACTTC
>TRBJ1-4|NA|TRBV18|NA
CASSPPMGGEFATNEKLFF
TGTGCCAGCTCACCACCCATGGGTGGAGAATTTGCAACTAATGAAAAACTGTTTTTT
>TRBJ2-5|NA|TRBV7-2|NA
CASSSPLVETQYF
TGTGCCAGCAGCTCCCCATTAGTAGAGACCCAGTACTTC
>TRBJ1-2|NA|TRBV11-1|once
CASSFAQGTIGYTF
TGTGCCAGCAGCTTTGCTCAGGGGACGATTGGCTACACCTTC